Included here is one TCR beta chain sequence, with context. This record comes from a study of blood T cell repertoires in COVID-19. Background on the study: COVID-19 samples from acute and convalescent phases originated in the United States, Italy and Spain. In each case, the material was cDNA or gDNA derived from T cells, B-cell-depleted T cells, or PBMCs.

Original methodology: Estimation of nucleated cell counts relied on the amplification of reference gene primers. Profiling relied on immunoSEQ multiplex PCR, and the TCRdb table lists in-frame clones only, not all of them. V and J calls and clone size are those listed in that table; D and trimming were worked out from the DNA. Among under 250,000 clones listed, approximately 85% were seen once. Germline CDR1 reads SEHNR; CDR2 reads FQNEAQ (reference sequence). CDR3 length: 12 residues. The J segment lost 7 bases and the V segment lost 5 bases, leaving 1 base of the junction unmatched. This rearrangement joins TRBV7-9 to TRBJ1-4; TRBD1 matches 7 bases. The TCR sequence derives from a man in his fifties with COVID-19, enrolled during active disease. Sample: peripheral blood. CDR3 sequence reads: CASSGQVEKLFF. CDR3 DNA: TGTGCCAGCAGCGGACAGGTTGAAAAACTGTTTTTT.